A single T cell receptor (beta chain) is shown here with its context. Its matching antigen is unknown. This record comes from a study of neurological immune-mediated disorders. Study conclusions and caveats: Multiple sclerosis patients had less TCR clonal expansion than even healthy controls, unlike HTLV-1-associated myelopathy. No expanded-clone CDR3 amino acid sequence recurred across subjects, suggesting private TCR-beta repertoires.

TCRdb passed the 5' RACE reads through MiXCR, listing each CDR3 protein once. The sample has around 20,000 distinct CDR3 sequences; over 5.5% are singletons. This CDR3 is 15 amino acids long. Trimming removed 2 bases from V and 0 bases from J; junction bases left unmatched: 5. CDR1 and CDR2 from the germline V gene are DFQATT and SNEGSKA (reference sequence). The gene calls are TRBV20-1 and TRBJ2-5, with 8 bases identical to TRBD1. The receptor was derived from a man younger than 30 in good health. Material: CD8+ T cells from blood. The CDR3 protein is CSARMGQVYQETQYF. The CDR3 nucleotides read TGCAGTGCTAGAATGGGACAGGTTTACCAAGAGACCCAGTACTTC.